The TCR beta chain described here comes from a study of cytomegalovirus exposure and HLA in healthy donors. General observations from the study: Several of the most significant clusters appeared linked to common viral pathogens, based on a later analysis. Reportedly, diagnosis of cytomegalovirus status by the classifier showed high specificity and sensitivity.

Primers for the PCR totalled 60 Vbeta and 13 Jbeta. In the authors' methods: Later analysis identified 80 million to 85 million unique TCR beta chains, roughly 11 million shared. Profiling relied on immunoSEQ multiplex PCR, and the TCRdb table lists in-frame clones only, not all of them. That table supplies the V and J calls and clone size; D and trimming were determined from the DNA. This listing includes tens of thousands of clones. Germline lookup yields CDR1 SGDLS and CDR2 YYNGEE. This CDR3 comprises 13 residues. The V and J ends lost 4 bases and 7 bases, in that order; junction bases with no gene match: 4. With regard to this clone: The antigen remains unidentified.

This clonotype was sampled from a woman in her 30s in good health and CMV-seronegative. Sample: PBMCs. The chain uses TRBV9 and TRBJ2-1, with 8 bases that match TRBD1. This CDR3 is CASSPTGGNEQFF. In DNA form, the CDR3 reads TGTGCCAGCAGCCCTACAGGGGGTAATGAGCAGTTCTTC.